The following is a T cell receptor (beta chain) sequence with its context. This sample was taken from a study of blood T cell repertoires in COVID-19. Study summary: Researchers got acute and convalescent COVID-19 samples from the United States, Italy and Spain.

The length of the CDR3 is 13 residues. Trimming stripped 3 bases from V and 4 bases from J, with 7 bases between. CDR1 is ENHRY and CDR2 is SYGVKD in the germline V gene. Assay: immunoSEQ multiplex PCR; the TCRdb copy retains only in-frame clones and omits some. This table has under 250,000 clones, approximately 80% appearing once. This receptor was identified in a human donor in a cohort sampled during active COVID-19. The chain uses TRBV10-3 and TRBJ1-5; D remains ambiguous. Sequencing was done on a sample of peripheral blood. The CDR3 DNA reads TGTGCCATCAGTGACCTATTAAATCAGCCCCAGCATTTT. Encoded protein: CAISDLLNQPQHF.